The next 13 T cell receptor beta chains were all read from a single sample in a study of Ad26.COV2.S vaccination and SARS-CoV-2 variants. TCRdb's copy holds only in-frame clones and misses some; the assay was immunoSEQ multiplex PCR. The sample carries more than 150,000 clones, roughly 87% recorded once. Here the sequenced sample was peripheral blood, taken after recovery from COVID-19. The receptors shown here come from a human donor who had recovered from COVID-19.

The CDR3 DNA reads as TGTGCCAGTAGTATAAGGACTAGCGGGGGGTATGAGCAGTTCTTC. This encodes CASSIRTSGGYEQFF. V and J are TRBV19 and TRBJ2-1; 14 nucleotides match TRBD2. The CDR3 totals 15 residues. The trim removed 2 bases at V and 8 bases at J, leaving 2 bases unmatched. Germline V gives CDR1 LNHDA, CDR2 SQIVND (reference sequence).

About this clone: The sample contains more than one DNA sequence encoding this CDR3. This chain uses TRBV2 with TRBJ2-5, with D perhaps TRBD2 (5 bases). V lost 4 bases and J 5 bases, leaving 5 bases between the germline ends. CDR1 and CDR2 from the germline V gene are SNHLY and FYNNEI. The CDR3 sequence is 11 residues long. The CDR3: CASSGEETQYF. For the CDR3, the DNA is TGTGCCAGCAGTGGGGAGGAGACCCAGTACTTC.

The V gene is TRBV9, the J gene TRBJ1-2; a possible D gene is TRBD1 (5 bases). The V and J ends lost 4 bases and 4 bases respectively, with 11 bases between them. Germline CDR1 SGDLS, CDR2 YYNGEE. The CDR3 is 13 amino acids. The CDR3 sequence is CASSSGEGYGYTF. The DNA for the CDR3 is TGTGCCAGCAGCTCGGGGGAGGGCTATGGCTACACCTTC.

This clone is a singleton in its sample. CDR3 bases: TGTGCCAGCAGCTGTTGGACAGGGGCAACTAATGAAAAACTGTTTTTT. Protein product: CASSCWTGATNEKLFF. J is TRBJ1-4 and V is TRBV7-3; 9 positions agree with TRBD1. The junction had 3 bases not matched to a gene; V was cut back by 4 bases and J by 0 bases. Germline CDR1 is SGHTA and CDR2 is FQGTGA. The CDR3 has 16 residues.

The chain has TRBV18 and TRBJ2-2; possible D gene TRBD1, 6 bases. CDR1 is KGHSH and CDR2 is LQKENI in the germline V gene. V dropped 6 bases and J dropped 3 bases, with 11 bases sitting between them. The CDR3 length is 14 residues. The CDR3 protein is CASSPRQDTGELFF. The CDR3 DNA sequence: TGTGCCAGCTCTCCCCGACAGGACACCGGGGAGCTGTTTTTT.

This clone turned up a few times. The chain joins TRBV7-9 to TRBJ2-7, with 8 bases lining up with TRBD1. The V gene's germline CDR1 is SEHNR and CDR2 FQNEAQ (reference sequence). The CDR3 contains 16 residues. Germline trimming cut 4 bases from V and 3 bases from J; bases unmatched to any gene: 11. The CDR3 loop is CASSSETGGRNYEQYF. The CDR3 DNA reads TGTGCCAGCAGCTCCGAAACAGGGGGGCGAAACTACGAGCAGTACTTC.

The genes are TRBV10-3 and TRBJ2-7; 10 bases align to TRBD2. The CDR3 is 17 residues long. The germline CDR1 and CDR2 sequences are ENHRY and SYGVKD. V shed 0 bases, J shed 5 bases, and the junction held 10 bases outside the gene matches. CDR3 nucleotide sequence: TGTGCCATCAGTGAGTCCGGGTCTAGCGGGGGTAAAGACGAGCAGTACTTC. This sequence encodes CAISESGSSGGKDEQYF.

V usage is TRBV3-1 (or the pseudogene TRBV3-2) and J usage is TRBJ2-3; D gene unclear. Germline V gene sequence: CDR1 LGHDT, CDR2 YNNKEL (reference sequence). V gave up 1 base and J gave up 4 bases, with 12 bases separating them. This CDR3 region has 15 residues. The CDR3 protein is CASSQGRISADTQYF. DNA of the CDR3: TGTGCCAGCAGCCAAGGACGGATTTCCGCAGATACGCAGTATTTT.

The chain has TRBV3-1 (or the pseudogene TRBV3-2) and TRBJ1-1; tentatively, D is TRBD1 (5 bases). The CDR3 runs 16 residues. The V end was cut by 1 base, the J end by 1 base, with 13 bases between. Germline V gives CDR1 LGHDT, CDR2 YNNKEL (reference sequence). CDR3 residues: CASSQGSGRGNTEAFF. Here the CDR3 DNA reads TGTGCCAGCAGCCAAGGATCCGGGAGGGGGAACACTGAAGCTTTCTTT.

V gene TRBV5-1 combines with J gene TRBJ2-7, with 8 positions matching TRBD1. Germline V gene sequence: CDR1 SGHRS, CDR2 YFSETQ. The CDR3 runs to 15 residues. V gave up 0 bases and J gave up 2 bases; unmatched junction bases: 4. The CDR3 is CASSLDVTGAYEQYF. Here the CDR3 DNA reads TGCGCCAGCAGCTTGGATGTGACAGGGGCCTACGAGCAGTACTTC.

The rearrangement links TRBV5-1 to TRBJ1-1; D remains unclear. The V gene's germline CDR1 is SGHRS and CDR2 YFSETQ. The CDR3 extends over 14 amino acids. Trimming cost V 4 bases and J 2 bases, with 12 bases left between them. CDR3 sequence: CASSHGPPNTEAFF. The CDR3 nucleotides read TGCGCCAGCAGCCACGGACCCCCAAACACTGAAGCTTTCTTT.

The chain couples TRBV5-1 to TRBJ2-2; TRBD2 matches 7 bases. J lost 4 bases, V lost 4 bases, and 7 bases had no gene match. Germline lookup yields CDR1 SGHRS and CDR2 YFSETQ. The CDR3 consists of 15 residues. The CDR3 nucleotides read TGCGCCAGCAGCACCAGACTAGCAGCCACCGGGGAGCTGTTTTTT. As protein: CASSTRLAATGELFF.

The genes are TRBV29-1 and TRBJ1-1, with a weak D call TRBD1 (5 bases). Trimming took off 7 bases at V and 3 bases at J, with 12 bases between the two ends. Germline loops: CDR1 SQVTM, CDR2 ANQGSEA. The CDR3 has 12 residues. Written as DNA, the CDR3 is TGCAGCGCCGGGGACTTTGACACTGAAGCTTTCTTT. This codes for CSAGDFDTEAFF.